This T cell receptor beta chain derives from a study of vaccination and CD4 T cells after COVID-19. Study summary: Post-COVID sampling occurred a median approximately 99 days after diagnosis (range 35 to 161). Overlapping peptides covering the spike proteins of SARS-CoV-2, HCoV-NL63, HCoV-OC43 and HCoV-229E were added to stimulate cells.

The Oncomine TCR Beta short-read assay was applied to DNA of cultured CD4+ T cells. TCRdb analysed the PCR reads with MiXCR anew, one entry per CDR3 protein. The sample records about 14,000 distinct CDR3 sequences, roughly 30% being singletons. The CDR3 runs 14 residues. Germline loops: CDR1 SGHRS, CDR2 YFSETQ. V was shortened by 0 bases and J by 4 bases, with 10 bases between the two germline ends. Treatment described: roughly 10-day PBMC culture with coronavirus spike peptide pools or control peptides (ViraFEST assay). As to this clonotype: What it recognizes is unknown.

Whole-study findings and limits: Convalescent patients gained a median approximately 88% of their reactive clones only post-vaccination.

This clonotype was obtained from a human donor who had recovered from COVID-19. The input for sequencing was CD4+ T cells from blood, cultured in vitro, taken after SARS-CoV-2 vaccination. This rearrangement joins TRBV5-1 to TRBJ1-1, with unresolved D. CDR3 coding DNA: TGCGCCAGCAGCTTGGAAGTCGGTACCACTGAAGCTTTCTTT. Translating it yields CASSLEVGTTEAFF. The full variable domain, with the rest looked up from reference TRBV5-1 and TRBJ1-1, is KAGVTQTPRYLIKTRGQQVTLSCSPISGHRSVSWYQQTPGQGLQFLFEYFSETQRNKGNFPGRFSGRQFSNSRSEMNVSTLELGDSALYLCASSLEVGTTEAFFGQGTRLTVV.